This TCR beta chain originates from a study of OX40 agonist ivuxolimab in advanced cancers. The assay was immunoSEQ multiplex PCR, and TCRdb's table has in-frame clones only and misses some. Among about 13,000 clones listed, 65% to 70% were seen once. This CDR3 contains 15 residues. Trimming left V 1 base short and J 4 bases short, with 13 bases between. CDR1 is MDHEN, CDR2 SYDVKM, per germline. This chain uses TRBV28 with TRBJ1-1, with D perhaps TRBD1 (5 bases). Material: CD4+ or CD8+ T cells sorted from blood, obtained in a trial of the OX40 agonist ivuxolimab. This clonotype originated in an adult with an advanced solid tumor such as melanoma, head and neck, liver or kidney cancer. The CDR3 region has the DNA TGTGCCAGCAGTTTATTGAGGGGCGCGTCCACTGAAGCTTTCTTT. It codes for CASSLLRGASTEAFF. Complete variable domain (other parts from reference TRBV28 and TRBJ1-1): DVKVTQSSRYLVKRTGEKVFLECVQDMDHENMFWYRQDPGLGLRLIYFSYDVKMKEKGDIPEGYSVSREKKERFSLILESASTNQTSMYLCASSLLRGASTEAFFGQGTRLTVV.